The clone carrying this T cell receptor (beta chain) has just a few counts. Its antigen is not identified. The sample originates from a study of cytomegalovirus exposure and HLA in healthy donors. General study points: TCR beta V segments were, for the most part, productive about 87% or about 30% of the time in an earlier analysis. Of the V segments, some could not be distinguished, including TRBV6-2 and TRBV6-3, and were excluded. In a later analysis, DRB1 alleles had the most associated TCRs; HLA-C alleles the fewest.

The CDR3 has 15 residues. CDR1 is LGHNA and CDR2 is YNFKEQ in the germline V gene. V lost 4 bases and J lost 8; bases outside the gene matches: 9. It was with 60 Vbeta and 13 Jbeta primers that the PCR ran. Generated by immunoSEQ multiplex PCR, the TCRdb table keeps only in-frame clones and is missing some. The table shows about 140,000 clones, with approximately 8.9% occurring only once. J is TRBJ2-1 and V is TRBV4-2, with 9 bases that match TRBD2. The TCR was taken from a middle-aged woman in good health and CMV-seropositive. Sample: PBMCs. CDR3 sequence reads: CASSRTFKRGDEQFF. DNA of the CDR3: TGTGCCAGCAGCCGAACTTTTAAGCGGGGGGATGAGCAGTTCTTC.